Listed below are T cell receptor beta chains from one sample, sequenced in a study of response to subunit inactivated influenza vaccine. TCRdb redid the calling of the RT-PCR reads with MiXCR, one entry per CDR3 protein. Here the sample spans over 300,000 distinct CDR3 sequences, 21% being singletons. Sequencing used PBMCs from blood, obtained approximately 22 months after vaccination. All receptors derive from a man aged 50 to 69 who received an inactivated influenza vaccine. The conserved cysteine and the conserved F or W are not part of the CDR3 here. The D gene is left open where the match is weak.

TRBV18	TRBD2	ASSTTSGGASTDTQY
TRBV28	TRBD1	ASSLYRTGGALDGYT
TRBV4-1	TRBD1	ASSQGQGEWQPQH
TRBV3-1	.	ASSARLGAGELF
TRBV7-3	.	ASSSDRYNEQF
TRBV19	.	ASSIARNQPQH
TRBV28	.	ASSTGRESTNEKLF
TRBV5-6	TRBD2	ASSPGTSGRAIPYNEQF
TRBV5-1	.	ASSLGTGGNYGYT
TRBV7-2	.	ASSLGLPSGNTIY
TRBV12-3/TRBV12-4	.	ASSLEQGFNQPQH
TRBV7-3	TRBD1	ASSLTVTGGGEQF
TRBV6-1	TRBD1	ASSRDRGWSSNQPQH
TRBV10-2	TRBD2	ASYPGLAGLAGYEQY
TRBV12-3/TRBV12-4	.	ASSQRAQETQY
TRBV9	.	ASSVSREETQY
TRBV25-1	.	ASSEQGRNTEAF
TRBV14	.	ASSQAANTEAF
TRBV20-1	.	SATPPGHSEEQY
TRBV7-2	.	ASSLMRDSPLH
TRBV30	TRBD1	AWSLGQGNTEAF
TRBV7-9	.	ASSLVRAQGYT
TRBV30	.	AWSVSRGSGNTIY
TRBV6-2/TRBV6-3	TRBD2	ASKNLTSGSNEQF
TRBV10-3	.	AISEPYTEAF
TRBV5-1	.	ASSLERLEQYEQY
TRBV20-1	.	SAAQGAIQTAYGYT
TRBV20-1	TRBD1	SASDRGARETQY
TRBV29-1	.	SVADRYEQY
TRBV28	TRBD1	ASSPHSPSGGSHYGYT
TRBV11-2	.	ASSPAQDTQY
TRBV5-5	.	ASSLADKAHYGYT
TRBV4-2	.	ASSRLSQAVPSDEQF
TRBV2	.	ASSAGPYRSQNIQY
TRBV5-1	.	ASSPRTLYGGTEAF
TRBV28	TRBD1	ASSYGTGGTYEQY
TRBV20-1	TRBD1	SARRATGGLGEAF
TRBV4-3	TRBD2	ASSHSGGTDTQY
TRBV23-1	TRBD1	ASSQFTPGQGTEAF
TRBV7-2	TRBD2	ASRLLAGGPIEQY
TRBV2	.	ASSVYIDNEQF
TRBV12-3/TRBV12-4	.	ASSPREFGDEQF
TRBV4-1	.	ASSQDLTGTNEKLF
TRBV7-2	TRBD1	ASSGRTGREQY
TRBV19	TRBD1	ASSIQGQRYQPQH
TRBV18	.	ASSLQDTGELF
TRBV14	TRBD1	ASSQDIVRGLRGQETQY
TRBV19	.	ASSTDRPLAKNIQY
TRBV3-1	.	ASSQVSNEKLF
TRBV6-2/TRBV6-3	TRBD2	ASSYSRLAGVFNTGELF
TRBV7-2	.	ASSLLQGRGFTDTQY
TRBV20-1	.	SAADAPPDYGYT
TRBV6-5	.	ASSYSTVSYHGYT
TRBV28	TRBD2	ASSLSSYLRREGQDTQY
TRBV28	TRBD2	ASSLGLAGILGNEQF
TRBV20-1	TRBD2	SATRLAGGPQETQY
TRBV5-1	TRBD2	ASSLGTSGKETQY
TRBV7-9	.	ASSFTQGFHEQY